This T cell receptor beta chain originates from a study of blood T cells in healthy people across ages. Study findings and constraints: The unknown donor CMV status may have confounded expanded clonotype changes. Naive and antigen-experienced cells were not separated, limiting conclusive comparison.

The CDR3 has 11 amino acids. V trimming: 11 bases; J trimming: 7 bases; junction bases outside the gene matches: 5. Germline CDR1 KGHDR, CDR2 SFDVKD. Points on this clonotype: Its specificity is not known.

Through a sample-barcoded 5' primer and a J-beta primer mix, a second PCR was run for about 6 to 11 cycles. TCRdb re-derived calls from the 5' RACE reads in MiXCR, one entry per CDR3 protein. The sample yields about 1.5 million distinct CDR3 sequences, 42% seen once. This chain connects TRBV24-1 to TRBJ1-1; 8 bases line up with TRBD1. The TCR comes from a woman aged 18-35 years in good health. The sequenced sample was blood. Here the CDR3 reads CAKQGVGEAFF. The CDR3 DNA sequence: TGTGCCAAACAGGGGGTTGGTGAAGCTTTCTTT.